The clone carrying this TCR beta chain was picked up one time. This record belongs to a study of blood T cell repertoires in COVID-19. Authors' methods: From reference gene primer amplification, estimates of nucleated cell counts were derived. Clones were sequenced by immunoSEQ multiplex PCR, and TCRdb holds only the in-frame ones, with some missing. V, J and clone size reflect that table, while D and trimming were determined from the DNA. The sample has 40,000 to 45,000 clones, about nine tenths seen once. The TCR comes from a man between 45 and 60 years old with active COVID-19. What was sequenced was peripheral blood.

In DNA, the CDR3 is TGTGCCAGCAGCTCTTGGGTGGCGGGAGGCCTAAACATTCAGTACTTC. Its protein product is CASSSWVAGGLNIQYF. The rearrangement uses TRBV5-8 and TRBJ2-4; 8 bases match TRBD2. Trimming at V came to 3 bases and at J to 6 bases, leaving 11 bases not matched to a gene. The CDR3 has 16 residues. From germline, CDR1 is SGHTS and CDR2 YDEGEE.